This T cell receptor (beta chain) was sequenced for a study of T-cell reconstitution after alpha-beta-depleted transplantation in children. Unique molecular identifiers were incorporated into the prepared TCRbeta library. TCRdb re-called the PCR reads with MiXCR, one entry per CDR3 protein. The sample contains fewer than 150,000 distinct CDR3 sequences, 20% to 25% of which appear only once. Study-wide findings and caveats: Counts and diversity of T cells one year after transplant came mostly from newly produced T cells. It was reported that alpha-beta T cells came from several hundred expanded graft clones (about two months after transplant). There were some patients whose high TCRbeta diversity at day 60 came from surviving recipient T cells and thymic progenitors.

As for this clonotype: Antigen: not known.

The receptor comes from a male patient between 2 and 9 years old who had a stem cell transplant for chronic granulomatous disease, so the T cells may come from the graft donor. Specimen: PBMCs, mostly from graft donor cells, collected 180 days after TCRalphabeta/CD19-depleted stem cell transplant.

The chain's CDR3 is CASSQLFVAEAFF. The CDR3 DNA reads TGTGCCAGCAGCCAGCTTTTCGTGGCAGAAGCTTTCTTT. The rearrangement links TRBV5-6 to TRBJ1-1; D is uncertain. The CDR3 covers 13 residues. Trimming shortened V by 4 bases and J by 8 bases, and 15 bases separated the two germline ends. Germline V gene sequence: CDR1 SGHDT, CDR2 YYEEEE.